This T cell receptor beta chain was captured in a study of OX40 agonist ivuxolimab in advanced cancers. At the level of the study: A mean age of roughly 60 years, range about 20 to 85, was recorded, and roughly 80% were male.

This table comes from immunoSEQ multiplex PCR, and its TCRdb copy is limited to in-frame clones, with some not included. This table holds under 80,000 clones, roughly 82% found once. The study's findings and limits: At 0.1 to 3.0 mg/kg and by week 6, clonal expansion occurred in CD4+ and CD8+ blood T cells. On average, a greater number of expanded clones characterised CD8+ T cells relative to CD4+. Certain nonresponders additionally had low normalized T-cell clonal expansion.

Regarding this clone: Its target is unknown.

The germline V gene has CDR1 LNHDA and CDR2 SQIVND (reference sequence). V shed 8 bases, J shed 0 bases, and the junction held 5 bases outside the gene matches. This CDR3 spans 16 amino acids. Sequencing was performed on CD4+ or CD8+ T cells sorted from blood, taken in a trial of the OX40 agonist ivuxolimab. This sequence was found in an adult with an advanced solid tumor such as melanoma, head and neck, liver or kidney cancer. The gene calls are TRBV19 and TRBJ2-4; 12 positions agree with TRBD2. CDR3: CASRLAGAEAKNIQYF. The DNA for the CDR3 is TGTGCCAGTCGACTAGCGGGGGCCGAAGCCAAAAACATTCAGTACTTC. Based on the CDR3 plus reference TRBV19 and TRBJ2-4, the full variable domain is DGGITQSPKYLFRKEGQNVTLSCEQNLNHDAMYWYRQDPGQGLRLIYYSQIVNDFQKGDIAEGYSVSREKKESFPLTVTSAQKNPTAFYLCASRLAGAEAKNIQYFGAGTRLSVL.